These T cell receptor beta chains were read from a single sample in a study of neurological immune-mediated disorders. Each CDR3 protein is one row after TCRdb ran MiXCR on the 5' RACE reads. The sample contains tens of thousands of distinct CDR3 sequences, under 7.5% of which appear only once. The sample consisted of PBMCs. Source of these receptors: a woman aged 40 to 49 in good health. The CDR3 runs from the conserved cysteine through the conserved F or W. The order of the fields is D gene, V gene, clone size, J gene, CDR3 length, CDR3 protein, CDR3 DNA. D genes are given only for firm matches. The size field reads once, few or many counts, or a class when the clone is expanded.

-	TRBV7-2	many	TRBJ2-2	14	CASNLQKSTGELFF	TGTGCCAGCAACCTACAGAAATCCACCGGGGAGCTGTTTTTT
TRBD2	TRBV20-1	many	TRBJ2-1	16	CSAREARLADYNEQFF	TGCAGTGCTAGAGAGGCGAGACTAGCGGATTACAATGAGCAGTTCTTC
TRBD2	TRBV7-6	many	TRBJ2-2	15	CASSLGLAGTGELFF	TGTGCCAGCAGCTTAGGACTAGCGGGAACCGGGGAGCTGTTTTTT
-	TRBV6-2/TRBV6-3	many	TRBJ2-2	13	CASRSSNTGELFF	TGTGCCAGCAGGAGCTCGAACACCGGGGAGCTGTTTTTT
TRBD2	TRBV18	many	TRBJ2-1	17	CASSPPVAGGPGDEQFF	TGTGCCAGCTCACCACCTGTAGCGGGAGGGCCGGGGGATGAGCAGTTCTTC
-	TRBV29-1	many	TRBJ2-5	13	CSVEDQFKETQYF	TGCAGCGTTGAAGATCAGTTCAAAGAGACCCAGTACTTC
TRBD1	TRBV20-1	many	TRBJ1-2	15	CSARDDGRGQYGYTF	TGCAGTGCTAGAGATGACGGCAGGGGGCAATATGGCTACACCTTC
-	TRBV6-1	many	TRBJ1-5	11	CASSEASPQHF	TGTGCCAGCAGTGAAGCTTCGCCCCAGCATTTT
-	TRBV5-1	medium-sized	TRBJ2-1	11	CASSAGIEQFF	TGCGCCAGCAGCGCCGGGATCGAGCAGTTCTTC
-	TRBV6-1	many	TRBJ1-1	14	CATRPRGRNTEAFF	TGTGCCACCCGGCCCCGGGGTAGGAACACTGAAGCTTTCTTT